This paragraph covers one TCR beta chain sequence. Its antigen is not known. The CDR3 totals 15 residues. Germline CDR1 reads ENHRY; CDR2 reads SYGVKD. The V gene end was trimmed by 6 bases and the J gene end by 4 bases; junction bases not matched to a gene: 7. 13 Jbeta primers and 60 Vbeta primers were used for the PCR. Some clones are missing from TCRdb's copy, which holds only in-frame ones; the method was immunoSEQ multiplex PCR. Among around 79,000 clones listed, 60% to 75% were seen once. The data were obtained in a study of cytomegalovirus exposure and HLA in healthy donors. In the study overall: Earlier, some 170 million T cells were analyzed, and 90 million to 120 million unique TCR beta sequences were found among them. Findings and limits, study-wide: The listing of roughly 160 TCR beta chains classed them as cytomegalovirus-associated. Some segments of the V type, notably TRBV6-2 and TRBV6-3, were excluded as indistinguishable.

Sequencing used PBMCs. The receptor comes from a woman in her thirties or forties in good health and CMV-seropositive. The chain couples TRBV10-3 to TRBJ2-3; the match to TRBD2 covers 10 bases. The CDR3 here is CAIRLAGLVADTQYF. CDR3 nucleotides: TGTGCCATCAGACTAGCGGGGCTAGTCGCAGATACGCAGTATTTT.